This paragraph reports one T cell receptor beta chain. Its specificity is unknown. Germline CDR1 reads KGHSH; CDR2 reads LQKENI. This CDR3 region has 15 residues. Trimming shortened V by 2 bases and J by 1 base, and 10 bases separated the two germline ends. TCRdb's table, derived via immunoSEQ multiplex PCR, lists solely in-frame clones and lacks some. The sample has 15,000 to 20,000 clones, about 85% seen once. This entry is derived from a study of PD-1 blockade in classical Hodgkin lymphoma. Study-level results: Whatever underlies the repertoire differences (possibly disease activity or prior therapy) remains undefined. Reported baseline diversity: healthy donors highest, relapsed/refractory patients lowest.

Noted time point: newly diagnosed, previously untreated cHL patient sample. PBMCs from untreated, newly diagnosed classical Hodgkin lymphoma were comparison samples. Sequenced sample: peripheral blood mononuclear cells (PBMCs). The TCR was taken from a human donor with classical Hodgkin lymphoma. This chain links TRBV18 with TRBJ2-3; maybe TRBD2 (6 bases). CDR3 bases: TGTGCCAGCTCACCAAGGCGGGGAGGCACAGATACGCAGTATTTT. Residues: CASSPRRGGTDTQYF. The whole variable domain, filled in from reference TRBV18 and TRBJ2-3, reads NAGVMQNPRHLVRRRGQEARLRCSPMKGHSHVYWYRQLPEEGLKFMVYLQKENIIDESGMPKERFSAEFPKEGPSILRIQQVVRGDSAAYFCASSPRRGGTDTQYFGPGTRLTVL.